These 32 T cell receptor beta chains came from one sample sequenced in a study of human T cells and chemical hapten exposure. This sample's time point: patch test 1, 2 weeks after DPC sensitization. Treatment in this sample: therapeutic diphenylcyclopropenone sensitization with weekly scalp DPC. MiXCR, run by TCRdb on the RACE reads, gives a single entry per CDR3 protein. Among about 380,000 distinct CDR3 sequences, approximately 4.4% were seen once, and the ten largest hold roughly 2.4%. This specimen consisted of whole blood, obtained in connection with sensitization to the hapten diphenylcyclopropenone (DPC). The receptors originated from a woman in her fifties or sixties with alopecia areata. Some clones in this sample may be carry-over from other donors' samples.

This clonotype has ten or more counts. V usage is TRBV7-2 and J usage is TRBJ2-2, with D possibly being TRBD1 (6 bases). The V end lost 5 bases, the J end lost 2 bases, and 15 bases lay between the germline ends. CDR3 length equals 16 residues. From germline, CDR1 is SGHTA and CDR2 FQGNSA. The CDR3 spells CASSLGRTANTGELFF. CDR3 DNA: TGTGCCAGCAGCCTTGGTCGGACAGCCAACACCGGGGAGCTGTTTTTT.

The chain joins TRBV18 to TRBJ2-1; 7 nucleotides agree with TRBD2. V was clipped by 3 bases and J by 9 bases; unmatched bases: 8. Germline CDR1 and CDR2: KGHSH and LQKENI. This CDR3 is built from 14 residues. In DNA, the CDR3 is TGTGCCAGCTCACCGACACTAGCGAGGGGTGAGCAGTTCTTC. Amino acid sequence: CASSPTLARGEQFF. Full variable domain (missing parts from reference TRBV18 and TRBJ2-1): NAGVMQNPRHLVRRRGQEARLRCSPMKGHSHVYWYRQLPEEGLKFMVYLQKENIIDESGMPKERFSAEFPKEGPSILRIQQVVRGDSAAYFCASSPTLARGEQFFGPGTRLTVL.

This chain joins TRBV29-1 and TRBJ2-7; 9 nucleotides align to TRBD1. J was trimmed by 1 base and V by 5 bases; bases with no gene match: 3. CDR1 is SQVTM and CDR2 is ANQGSEA in the germline V gene. This CDR3 has 13 amino acids. Here the CDR3 reads CSVTGGPSYEQYF. In DNA form, the CDR3 reads TGCAGCGTTACAGGGGGCCCGTCCTACGAGCAGTACTTC.

The V and J genes are TRBV10-2 and TRBJ1-5; D might be TRBD1 (5 bases). The germline V gene encodes CDR1 WSHSY and CDR2 SAAADI. CDR3 size: 13 residues. Trimming left V 5 bases short and J 6 bases short, with 11 bases between. DNA for the CDR3: TGCGCCAGCAGTCTCGGGACTCTTCAGCCCCAGCATTTT. Its translation: CASSLGTLQPQHF.

This clonotype has a count of ten or more. The rearrangement uses TRBV15 and TRBJ2-4; D may be TRBD2 (6 bases). In germline, CDR1 is LNHNV, CDR2 YYDKDF (reference sequence). The CDR3 is made up of 13 amino acids. V lost 6 bases and J lost 8, with 14 bases in between. CDR3 loop: CATSSGADDIQYF. In DNA, the CDR3 is TGTGCCACCAGTAGCGGCGCAGACGACATTCAGTACTTC.

This clonotype has ten or more counts. The chain uses TRBV5-1 and TRBJ2-3; a possible D gene is TRBD2 (5 bases). The germline V and J ends were trimmed by 7 bases and 2 bases, with 11 bases remaining between them. This CDR3 contains 13 residues. CDR1 is SGHRS and CDR2 is YFSETQ in the germline V gene. CDR3 protein: CASGGWDTDTQYF. The CDR3 DNA follows: TGCGCCAGCGGAGGATGGGACACAGATACGCAGTATTTT.

The V and J genes are TRBV4-3 and TRBJ2-7; D may be TRBD2 (5 bases). There are 15 residues in the CDR3. The germline CDR1 and CDR2 sequences are LGHNA and YSLEER. The V end lost 5 bases, the J end lost 1 base, and 15 bases lay between the germline ends. CDR3 coding DNA: TGCGCCAGCAGCTTTGAACTAGGCGGGTCCTACGAGCAGTACTTC. It is translated as CASSFELGGSYEQYF.

This clonotype was observed at least ten times. The chain combines TRBV7-2 with TRBJ2-7; tentatively, D is TRBD1 or TRBD2 (5 bases each). Trimming took 2 bases from V and 4 from J, leaving 12 bases between them. This CDR3 has 14 residues. Germline CDR1 SGHTA, CDR2 FQGNSA. The CDR3 protein is CASSLTGTGYEQYF. CDR3 DNA: TGTGCCAGCAGCTTAACGGGGACGGGTTACGAGCAGTACTTC.

This clonotype has just a few counts. This chain uses TRBV7-2 with TRBJ2-5; D perhaps matches TRBD2 (7 bases). CDR3 length: 15 amino acids. Trimming pared 5 bases from V and 2 bases from J, leaving 15 bases between. Germline-derived CDR1 and CDR2 are SGHTA and FQGNSA. The chain's CDR3 is CASSPARGAQETQYF. The CDR3 nucleotides read TGTGCCAGCAGCCCCGCACGGGGGGCGCAAGAGACCCAGTACTTC. Complete variable domain (other parts from reference TRBV7-2 and TRBJ2-5): GAGVSQSPSNKVTEKGKDVELRCDPISGHTALYWYRQSLGQGLEFLIYFQGNSAPDKSGLPSDRFSAERTGGSVSTLTIQRTQQEDSAVYLCASSPARGAQETQYFGPGTRLLVL.

This clonotype was seen at least ten times. The V call is TRBV12-3 or TRBV12-4, the J call TRBJ1-2; possibly TRBD1 for D (5 bases). This CDR3 is built from 12 residues. Trimming left V 4 bases short and J 5 bases short, with 8 bases between. The CDR3 nucleotides read TGTGCCAGCAGTTCGCCAGGGTATGGCTACACCTTC. It codes for CASSSPGYGYTF.

In its sample, this clonotype was seen many times. The chain is built from TRBV29-1 and TRBJ2-3; TRBD1 agrees at 8 bases. Looked up from germline, CDR1 is SQVTM and CDR2 is ANQGSEA. V dropped 7 bases and J dropped 3; count of bases not matched to a gene: 3. This CDR3 is built from 12 residues. The DNA of the CDR3 is TGCAGCGGTGGACAGGGAACAGATACGCAGTATTTT. Its translation: CSGGQGTDTQYF.

This clonotype was counted only a few times. CDR3 protein: CASSRSGLAGNNEQFF. The CDR3 nucleotides read TGTGCCAGCAGTCGATCGGGACTAGCGGGGAACAATGAGCAGTTCTTC. The V and J genes are TRBV6-2 or TRBV6-3 and TRBJ2-1; 13 bases line up with TRBD2. Germline trimming cut 5 bases from V and 5 bases from J; bases unmatched to any gene: 6. Germline V CDR1 and CDR2: MNHEY, SVGEGT. The CDR3 extends over 16 amino acids.

There are many counts of this clonotype. The J gene is TRBJ2-7, the V gene TRBV2; 12 nucleotides match TRBD2. V shed 8 bases, J shed 7 bases, and the junction held 9 bases outside the gene matches. From germline, CDR1 is SNHLY and CDR2 FYNNEI. CDR3 length: 14 residues. CDR3: CASRLAGGPEEQYF. CDR3 nucleotide sequence: TGTGCCAGCCGCCTAGCGGGAGGGCCGGAGGAGCAGTACTTC.

This clonotype was found a few times. V is TRBV6-6 and J is TRBJ2-7, with D possibly matching TRBD2 (5 bases). This CDR3 spans 14 amino acids. Looked up from germline, CDR1 is MNHNY and CDR2 is SVGAGI (reference sequence). Trimming stripped 2 bases from V and 3 bases from J, with 11 bases between. This CDR3 reads CASSYREGDYEQYF. CDR3 DNA sequence: TGTGCCAGCAGTTACCGGGAAGGAGACTACGAGCAGTACTTC.

This clonotype appeared many times. The chain couples TRBV2 to TRBJ1-5; D is ambiguous. The CDR3 runs to 12 residues. V was trimmed by 3 bases and J by 10 bases, leaving 10 bases between them. CDR1 is SNHLY and CDR2 is FYNNEI in the germline V gene. The DNA for the CDR3 is TGTGCCAGCAGTGATCAGGAGTCCCCCCAGCATTTT. Its translation: CASSDQESPQHF.

This clonotype was seen many times. This sequence joins TRBV2 and TRBJ1-6; D not certain. This CDR3 has 15 amino acids. V shed 6 bases and J shed 7 bases, with 16 bases lying between them. Germline CDR1 SNHLY, CDR2 FYNNEI. As DNA, the CDR3 is TGTGCCAGCAGCGGTGGACTGGGAGCCAATTCACCCCTCCACTTT. This encodes CASSGGLGANSPLHF.

This clonotype was seen at least ten times. The rearrangement joins TRBV6-2 or TRBV6-3 to TRBJ1-5, with no clear D. This CDR3 has 14 amino acids. Germline assignment: CDR1 MNHEY and CDR2 SVGEGT. V dropped 8 bases and J dropped 6 bases, with 17 bases sitting between them. CDR3 DNA sequence: TGTGCCAGCGTCCTGACTGAAACCCCTCAGCCCCAGCATTTT. It is translated as CASVLTETPQPQHF.

At least ten counts were recorded for this clonotype. The gene calls are TRBV7-9 and TRBJ2-5; either TRBD1 or TRBD2 may fit D (5 bases each). V lost 5 bases, J lost 0 bases, and 16 bases lay in between. Germline V CDR1 and CDR2: SEHNR, FQNEAQ (reference sequence). CDR3 length: 16 amino acids. CDR3 residues: CASSPSLTGHQETQYF. CDR3 sequence (DNA): TGTGCCAGCAGCCCAAGTTTAACGGGACACCAAGAGACCCAGTACTTC.

The chain uses TRBV4-1 and TRBJ2-7, with 10 bases aligning to TRBD2. V lost 1 base to trimming and J lost 3 bases; unmatched junction nucleotides: 6. The V gene's germline CDR1 is MGHRA and CDR2 YSYEKL. The CDR3 extends over 16 amino acids. The CDR3 region has the DNA TGCGCCAGCAGCCAAGTGCGAACTAGCGGGGTCTACGAGCAGTACTTC. Protein product: CASSQVRTSGVYEQYF.

A note on this clonotype: A single base separates this from a much larger clone, so it may be a read error. This chain joins TRBV28 and TRBJ2-7, with D possibly matching TRBD1 (6 bases). Deletions cut 5 bases from V and 2 bases from J, with 13 bases between. Germline V lookup: CDR1 MDHEN, CDR2 SYDVKM. This CDR3 comprises 14 residues. Written as DNA, the CDR3 is TGTGCCAGCAGTCTGGGGACAATCCCCTACGAGCAGTACTTC. Translating it yields CASSLGTIPYEQYF.

The chain joins TRBV14 to TRBJ2-1; D is perhaps TRBD2 (5 bases). Germline CDR1 reads SGHDN; CDR2 reads FVKESK. This CDR3 contains 15 residues. Trimming shortened V by 0 bases and J by 6 bases, and 12 bases separated the two germline ends. CDR3 DNA: TGTGCCAGCAGCCAAGAGCGTCTAGCAGTCAATGAGCAGTTCTTC. This sequence encodes CASSQERLAVNEQFF.

This chain joins TRBV9 and TRBJ1-3, with D possibly matching TRBD1 (5 bases). The CDR3 runs to 15 residues. Germline V gene lookup returns CDR1 SGDLS and CDR2 YYNGEE. Trimming pared 4 bases from V and 7 bases from J, leaving 18 bases between. The CDR3 spells CASSNGGGFENTIYF. CDR3 nucleotide sequence: TGTGCCAGCAGCAACGGGGGAGGGTTTGAGAACACCATATATTTT.

This clonotype showed up many times. This rearrangement joins TRBV11-2 to TRBJ2-1, with D hard to call. The CDR3 runs 15 residues. V dropped 5 bases and J dropped 1 base, with 12 bases sitting between them. Germline-derived CDR1 and CDR2 are SGHAT and FQNNGV. The CDR3 spells CASSRKANSYNEQFF. CDR3 nucleotides: TGTGCCAGCAGCCGGAAGGCGAATTCCTACAATGAGCAGTTCTTC.

This clonotype was detected ten times or more. The rearrangement uses TRBV24-1 and TRBJ2-3; 14 bases are a match to TRBD2. J lost 5 bases, V lost 4 bases, and 4 bases had no gene match. CDR3 length: 16 amino acids. The germline V gene encodes CDR1 KGHDR and CDR2 SFDVKD. CDR3 residues: CATSDWTSGRQDTQYF. CDR3 bases: TGTGCCACCAGTGACTGGACTAGCGGGAGGCAAGATACGCAGTATTTT.

The chain joins TRBV27 to TRBJ1-1; TRBD1 matches at 8 bases. Germline loops: CDR1 MNHEY, CDR2 SMNVEV (reference sequence). V dropped 6 bases and J dropped 2; count of bases not matched to a gene: 8. The CDR3 covers 15 residues. The CDR3 reads CASRRDRTTNTEAFF. The DNA of the CDR3 is TGTGCCAGCAGGCGGGACAGGACTACTAACACTGAAGCTTTCTTT.

The J gene is TRBJ2-3, the V gene TRBV11-2; D unclear. Trimming took off 0 bases at V and 2 bases at J, with 12 bases between the two ends. This CDR3 has 16 amino acids. Germline V gene lookup returns CDR1 SGHAT and CDR2 FQNNGV. The CDR3 DNA is TGTGCCAGCAGCTTAGATTTTCAAGGACCCACAGATACGCAGTATTTT. It translates to CASSLDFQGPTDTQYF.

This clonotype was picked up many times. CDR3: CASSQLRGDSPSYNEQFF. The CDR3 DNA follows: TGTGCCAGCAGCCAACTCCGGGGAGACTCTCCCTCCTACAATGAGCAGTTCTTC. The chain carries TRBV4-2 and TRBJ2-1, with a possible D match to TRBD2 (5 bases). CDR3 length: 18 amino acids. Looked up from germline, CDR1 is LGHNA and CDR2 is YNFKEQ. Trimming left V 2 bases short and J 0 bases short, with 17 bases between.

This clonotype occurred many times. This chain links TRBV4-1 with TRBJ1-2; possibly TRBD1 for D (5 bases). The CDR3 is 15 residues long. In germline, CDR1 is MGHRA, CDR2 YSYEKL. V was clipped by 3 bases and J by 8 bases, with 19 bases between them. CDR3 region: CASSQAAGTSGGYTF. The CDR3 DNA sequence: TGCGCCAGCAGCCAGGCGGCCGGGACTTCTGGCGGCTACACCTTC.

This clonotype was seen at least ten times. The genes are TRBV12-3 or TRBV12-4 and TRBJ2-1; maybe TRBD2 (6 bases). V lost 5 bases and J 9 bases, leaving 11 bases between the germline ends. The CDR3 is made up of 12 amino acids. The chain's CDR3 is CASSPMGGEQFF. The CDR3 DNA follows: TGTGCCAGCAGTCCGATGGGAGGTGAGCAGTTCTTC.

Many counts were recorded for this clonotype. The chain is built from TRBV18 and TRBJ2-3, with D perhaps TRBD1 or TRBD2 (5 bases each). The V end lost 4 bases, the J end lost 4 bases, and 18 bases lay between the germline ends. Germline V lookup: CDR1 KGHSH, CDR2 LQKENI. The CDR3 loop spans 16 amino acids. Written as DNA, the CDR3 is TGTGCCAGCTCACTACCAGTGGGGGTTGAAGCAGATACGCAGTATTTT. Amino acid sequence: CASSLPVGVEADTQYF. Using reference TRBV18 and TRBJ2-3 for the parts outside the CDR3, the full variable domain is NAGVMQNPRHLVRRRGQEARLRCSPMKGHSHVYWYRQLPEEGLKFMVYLQKENIIDESGMPKERFSAEFPKEGPSILRIQQVVRGDSAAYFCASSLPVGVEADTQYFGPGTRLTVL.

The rearrangement links TRBV4-2 to TRBJ2-2, with 10 bases fitting TRBD2. CDR1 and CDR2 (germline): LGHNA, YNFKEQ. The CDR3 consists of 15 residues. With 2 bases clipped from V and 7 bases from J, the junction kept 4 bases outside the gene matches. The CDR3 loop reads CASSQTLAGNGELFF. DNA of the CDR3: TGTGCCAGCAGCCAAACACTAGCGGGAAACGGGGAGCTGTTTTTT.

This clonotype was seen only a few times. CDR3 in amino acids: CASSPPVKGRSEQYF. The CDR3 region has the DNA TGTGCCAGCAGCCCCCCGGTGAAGGGGCGCTCCGAGCAGTACTTC. This chain links TRBV11-2 with TRBJ2-7; D may be TRBD1 (5 bases). CDR1 and CDR2 (germline): SGHAT, FQNNGV. The CDR3 contains 15 residues. V was clipped by 5 bases and J by 6 bases, with 20 bases between them. Full variable domain (missing parts from reference TRBV11-2 and TRBJ2-7): EAGVAQSPRYKIIEKRQSVAFWCNPISGHATLYWYQQILGQGPKLLIQFQNNGVVDDSQLPKDRFSAERLKGVDSTLKIQPAKLEDSAVYLCASSPPVKGRSEQYFGPGTRLTVT.